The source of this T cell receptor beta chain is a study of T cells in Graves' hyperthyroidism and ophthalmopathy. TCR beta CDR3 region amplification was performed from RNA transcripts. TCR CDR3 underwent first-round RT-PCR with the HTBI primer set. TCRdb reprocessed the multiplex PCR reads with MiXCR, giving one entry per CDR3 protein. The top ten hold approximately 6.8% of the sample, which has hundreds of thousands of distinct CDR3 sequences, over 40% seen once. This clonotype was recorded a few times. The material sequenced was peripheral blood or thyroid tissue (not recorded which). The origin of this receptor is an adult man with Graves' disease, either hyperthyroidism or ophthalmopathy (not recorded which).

CDR3 sequence: CASSPGTGAETQYF. DNA of the CDR3: TGTGCCAGCAGTCCCGGGACAGGGGCTGAGACCCAGTACTTC. The rearrangement links TRBV12-3 or TRBV12-4 to TRBJ2-5, with 10 bases identical to TRBD1. The CDR3 is made up of 14 amino acids. Unmatched junction bases numbered 5, after V lost 5 bases and J lost 5 bases.